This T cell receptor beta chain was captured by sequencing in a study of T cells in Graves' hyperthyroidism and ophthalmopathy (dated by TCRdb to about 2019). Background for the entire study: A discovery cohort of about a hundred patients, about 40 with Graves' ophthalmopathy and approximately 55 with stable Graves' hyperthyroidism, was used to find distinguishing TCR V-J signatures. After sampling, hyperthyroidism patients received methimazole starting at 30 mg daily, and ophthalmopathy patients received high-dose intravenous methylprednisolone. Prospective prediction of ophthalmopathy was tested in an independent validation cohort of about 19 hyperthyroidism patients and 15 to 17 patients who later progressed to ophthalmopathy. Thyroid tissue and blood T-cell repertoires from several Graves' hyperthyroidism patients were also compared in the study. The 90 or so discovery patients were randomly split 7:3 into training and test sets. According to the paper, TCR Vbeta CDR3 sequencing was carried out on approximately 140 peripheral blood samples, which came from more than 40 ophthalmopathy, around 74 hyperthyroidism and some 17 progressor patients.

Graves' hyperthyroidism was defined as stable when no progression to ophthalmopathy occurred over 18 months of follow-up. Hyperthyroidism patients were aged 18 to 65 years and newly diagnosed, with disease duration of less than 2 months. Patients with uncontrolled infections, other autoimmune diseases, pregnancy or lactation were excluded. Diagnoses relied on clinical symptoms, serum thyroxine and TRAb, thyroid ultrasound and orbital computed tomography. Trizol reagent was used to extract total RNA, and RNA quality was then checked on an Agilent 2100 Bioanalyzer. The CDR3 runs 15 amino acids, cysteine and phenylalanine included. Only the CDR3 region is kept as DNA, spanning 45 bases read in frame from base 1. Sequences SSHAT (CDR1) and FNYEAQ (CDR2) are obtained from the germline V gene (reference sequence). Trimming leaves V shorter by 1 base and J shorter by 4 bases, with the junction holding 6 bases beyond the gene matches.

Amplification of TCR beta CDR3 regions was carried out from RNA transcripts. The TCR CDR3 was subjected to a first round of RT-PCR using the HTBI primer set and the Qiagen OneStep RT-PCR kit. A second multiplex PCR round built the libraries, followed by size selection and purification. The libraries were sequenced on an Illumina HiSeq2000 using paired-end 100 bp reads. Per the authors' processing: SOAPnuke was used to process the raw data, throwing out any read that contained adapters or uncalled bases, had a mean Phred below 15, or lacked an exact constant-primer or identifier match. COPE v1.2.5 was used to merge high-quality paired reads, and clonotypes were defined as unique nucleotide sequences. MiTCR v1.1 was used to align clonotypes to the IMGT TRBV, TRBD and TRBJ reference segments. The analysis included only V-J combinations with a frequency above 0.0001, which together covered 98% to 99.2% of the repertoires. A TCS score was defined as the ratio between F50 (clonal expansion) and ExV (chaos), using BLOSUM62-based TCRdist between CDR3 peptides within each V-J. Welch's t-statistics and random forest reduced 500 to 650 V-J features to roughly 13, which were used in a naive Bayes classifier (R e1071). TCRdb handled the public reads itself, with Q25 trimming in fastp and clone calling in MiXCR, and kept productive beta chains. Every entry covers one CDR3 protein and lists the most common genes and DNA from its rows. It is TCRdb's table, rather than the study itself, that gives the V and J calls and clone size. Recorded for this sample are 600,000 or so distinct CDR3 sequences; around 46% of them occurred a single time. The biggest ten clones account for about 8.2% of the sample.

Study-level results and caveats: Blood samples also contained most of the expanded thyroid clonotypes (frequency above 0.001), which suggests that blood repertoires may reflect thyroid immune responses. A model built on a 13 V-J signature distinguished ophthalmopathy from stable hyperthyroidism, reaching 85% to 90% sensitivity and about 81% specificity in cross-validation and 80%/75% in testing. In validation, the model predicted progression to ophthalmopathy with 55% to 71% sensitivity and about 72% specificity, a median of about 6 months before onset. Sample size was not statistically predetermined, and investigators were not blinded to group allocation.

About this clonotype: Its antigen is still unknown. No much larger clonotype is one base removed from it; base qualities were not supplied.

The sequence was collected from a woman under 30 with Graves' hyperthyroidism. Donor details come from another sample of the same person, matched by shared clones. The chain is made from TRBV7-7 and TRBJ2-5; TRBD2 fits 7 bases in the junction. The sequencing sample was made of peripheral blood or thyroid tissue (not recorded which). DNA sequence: TGTGCCAGCAGCTTAGGGGGGGGGATAGGAGAGACCCAGTACTTC. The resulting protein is CASSLGGGIGETQYF. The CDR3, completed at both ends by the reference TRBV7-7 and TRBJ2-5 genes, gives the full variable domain GAGVSQSPRYKVTKRGQDVTLRCDPISSHATLYWYQQALGQGPEFLTYFNYEAQPDKSGLPSDRFSAERPEGSISTLTIQRTEQRDSAMYRCASSLGGGIGETQYFGPGTRLLVL.